This T cell receptor (beta chain) derives from a study of shared clonotypes between healthy human individuals (dated by TCRdb to about 2020). Some background on the complete study: The cohort included a few men and a couple of women between 18 and 49 years of age. For each donor, three plates each were used for CD4 naive and CD4 memory, two plates were used for CD8 naive, and one plate was used for CD8 memory. Libraries were prepared and TCR repertoires were sequenced by different laboratories using diverse techniques, in order to increase sequencing depth and limit assay-specific biases. Leukapheresis yielded between about 0.94 and 8.9 billion PBMCs per donor. The study deeply sequenced blood TCR repertoires of about 5 healthy adults to estimate repertoire size and the extent of clonotype sharing between individuals. The paper as a whole reports these results and caveats: Larger estimated clonotype richness was generally found for naive subsets than for memory subsets. Only blood was sampled, and tissue TCR repertoires likely differ from those in blood. Because the study included a small number of donors, the genetic and exposure-history diversity represented was limited. Rarefaction of sorted-subset datasets indicated incomplete sequencing despite the large sequencing depth. Compared with non-shared clonotypes, the clonotypes found in all four sorted-subset donors had higher generation probabilities. Pairwise subsampling indicated that sequencing depth was expected to affect the degree of clonotype sharing among donors. Sharing across four donors was observed for about 5% of naive CD4, 3.5% of naive CD8, roughly 2.3% of memory CD4, and less than 0.45% of memory CD8 clonotypes.

With regard to this clone: There is no known antigen for this receptor. Nothing much larger sits one base from this clone, and base qualities are not available.

CD8 naive samples were CD45RO-negative cells positively selected for CCR7, giving a CD45RA+CCR7+ population that excluded TemRA cells. The donors were healthy, HIV-negative adults who had no recently reported acute infections or vaccinations. Every donor was a Caucasian adult living in Nashville, Tennessee, USA. After blood collection by leukapheresis, PBMCs were isolated using Ficoll-Histopaque density gradient centrifugation and then cryopreserved in the vapor phase of liquid nitrogen. Analytical flow cytometry was used to check the purity and quantity of every magnetically sorted T cell population. Each sorted fraction had its genomic DNA isolated and then quantified by UV absorbance on a Nanodrop 2000c. TCR CDR3 regions were amplified from genomic DNA by multiplex PCR using the deep immunoSEQ assay. Genomic DNA extracted from each cell subset was distributed evenly over all wells of several immunoSEQ 96-well plates, and each plate served as one replicate. For sorted subsets, about 200 ng genomic DNA, equal to some 28,000 T cell genomes, was loaded into each replicate PCR. Purified libraries were quantified with a Qubit 3.0 fluorometer, sized on a Bioanalyzer 2100, and re-quantified with the KAPA Library Quantification kit. Every immunoSEQ 96-well plate was sequenced on a dedicated single-read 150-cycle Illumina NextSeq 550 flow cell. Regarding the original processing steps: The immunoSEQ output contained only junctional sequences without quality scores, so filtering could not match that applied to full-length reads. Sequences were annotated with PyIR, a Python wrapper for IgBLAST v1.9, and V/J genes and CDR3 were assigned using IMGT germline references. Reads were filtered out if the reads had weak V/J assignments (E-value above 1e-6), no CDR3, stop codons, out-of-frame junctions, or ambiguous translated residues. V3J clonotypes were defined as sequences sharing an identical inferred V gene, J gene, and CDR3 amino acid sequence. The percentage overlap between two repertoires was calculated by dividing the number of shared unique clonotypes by the size of the smaller repertoire. Repertoire richness was assessed with RTK rarefaction, the Chao1 estimator, and Recon v2.1 estimates of unobserved clonotypes. For all TCRbeta clonotypes obtained by the gDNA method from a few donors, generation probabilities were computed with OLGA. TCRdb's version of the immuneACCESS table is confined to in-frame rearrangements and falls short of the full clone set. An unresolved V gene accounts for under half of the shortfall where checked; the remainder is of unknown origin. The DNA was the basis for D and trimming; V, J and clone size are from that table. The sample includes about 2 million clones, with roughly 94% observed a single time. The ten biggest clones cover around 1.1% of the sample.

The sample taken for sequencing was naive CD8+ T cells sorted from blood. The sample's cell subset or site label, in plain terms: CD45RA+CCR7+. The sequence derives from a young man in good health.

In nucleotide form, the sequence is TGCAGCGTTGAATACGGGGTTGAGCAGTTCTTC. Its coded protein is CSVEYGVEQFF. The chain couples TRBV29-1 to TRBJ2-1; matching of 5 bases hints at TRBD2 as the D gene. Via the germline V gene, CDR1 is SQVTM and CDR2 ANQGSEA. The cysteine opens and the phenylalanine closes a CDR3 of 11 amino acids. Of the read, only the CDR3 DNA is kept; its 33 bases are in frame from base 1. V and J are truncated by 2 bases and 9 bases respectively, leaving an intervening sequence of 8 bases.